Listed here are 16 T cell receptor beta chains from one sample, sequenced in a study of naive and memory T cell subsets. Study-level points and caveats: Possibly reflecting memory cells re-expressing CD45RA, a few larger clonotypes occurred in naive repertoires, especially CD8.

The antigens of these receptors remain unknown. The beta constant-region primer was an equimolar mix of two oligonucleotides covering TRBC1 and TRBC2. The ligated cDNA underwent four PCR rounds using SP2 and nested alpha and beta constant-region primers. TCRdb itself ran the UMI-ligation and nested PCR reads through MiXCR, one entry per CDR3 protein. The sample lists about 100,000 distinct CDR3 sequences; roughly 14% were seen once. Sequenced input: naive CD8+ T cells from blood. The receptors originated from a human donor in good health.

This clonotype appeared many times. This CDR3 is CASSLARGPKNIQYF. The CDR3 DNA sequence: TGTGCCAGCAGCTTAGCCAGGGGGCCCAAAAACATTCAGTACTTC. The V call is TRBV7-2, the J call TRBJ2-4; 8 bases align to TRBD1. This CDR3 spans 15 amino acids. J gave up 2 bases and V 0 bases, and 0 bases lay outside the gene matches. Germline V gene lookup returns CDR1 SGHTA and CDR2 FQGNSA.

V and J are TRBV5-1 and TRBJ1-2, with D uncertain. V lost 6 bases to trimming and J lost 8 bases, with 14 bases between them. This CDR3 region has 12 residues. The germline V gene has CDR1 SGHRS and CDR2 YFSETQ. The CDR3 here is CASNFGGRGYTF. In DNA, the CDR3 is TGCGCCAGCAATTTTGGCGGCAGAGGCTACACCTTC.

This clonotype was recorded a few times. In nucleotides, the CDR3 is TGTGCCAGCAGTGCGGACAGGGGATACACCGGGGAGCTGTTTTTT. It specifies CASSADRGYTGELFF. The rearrangement joins TRBV6-2 or TRBV6-3 to TRBJ2-2; TRBD1 matches at 9 bases. Germline assignment: CDR1 MNHEY and CDR2 SVGEGT. Trimming removed 5 bases from V and 3 bases from J; junction bases left unmatched: 4. The CDR3 consists of 15 residues.

This clonotype occurred a few times. The genes are TRBV18 and TRBJ2-1, with TRBD2 as a possible D gene (5 bases). Trimming stripped 2 bases from V and 10 bases from J, with 9 bases between. Germline V CDR1 and CDR2: KGHSH, LQKENI. The CDR3 length is 12 residues. The CDR3, as DNA: TGTGCCAGCTCACCAGACCGGGGAGAGCAGTTCTTC. Its protein product is CASSPDRGEQFF.

The rearrangement links TRBV14 to TRBJ1-6; D is unresolved. V was cut by 0 bases and J by 7 bases, with 28 bases left in between. Germline CDR1 and CDR2: SGHDN and FVKESK. The CDR3 is 21 residues long. The CDR3 here is CASSQDQSRSPRSWLNSPLHF. For the CDR3, the DNA is TGTGCCAGCAGCCAAGATCAGTCCAGAAGTCCCCGGTCATGGCTAAATTCACCCCTCCACTTT.

This clonotype appeared a few times. The chain links TRBV5-5 to TRBJ1-4; 9 nucleotides align to TRBD1. The trim removed 0 bases at V and 8 bases at J, leaving 8 bases unmatched. Germline-derived CDR1 and CDR2 are SGHKS and YYEKEE (reference sequence). CDR3 length: 16 amino acids. The CDR3 loop reads CASSLAAGQGGEKLFF. The CDR3 DNA follows: TGTGCCAGCAGCTTGGCGGCGGGACAGGGAGGAGAAAAACTGTTTTTT.

The rearrangement links TRBV9 to TRBJ2-1, with D unclear. CDR3 size: 16 residues. The germline V gene encodes CDR1 SGDLS and CDR2 YYNGEE. V was clipped by 2 bases and J by 4 bases, with 16 bases between them. The CDR3 region has the DNA TGTGCCAGCAGCGTGAAGTCAGGTGGCAGTTACAATGAGCAGTTCTTC. It specifies CASSVKSGGSYNEQFF.

The genes are TRBV29-1 and TRBJ2-1; maybe TRBD2 (5 bases). This CDR3 region has 16 residues. The germline gives CDR1 SQVTM, CDR2 ANQGSEA. V was pared by 4 bases and J by 0 bases, with 16 bases between. The CDR3 sequence is CSVGGGSPSSYNEQFF. CDR3 nucleotides: TGCAGCGTTGGAGGTGGGAGTCCCAGCTCCTACAATGAGCAGTTCTTC.

This clonotype was counted many times. This chain connects TRBV28 to TRBJ2-5; 9 positions match TRBD1. The CDR3 runs 14 residues. Germline loops: CDR1 MDHEN, CDR2 SYDVKM. Losses at the gene ends were 5 bases for V and 5 bases for J; bases not matched to a gene: 6. CDR3 sequence reads: CASSQRDREETQYF. In DNA form, the CDR3 reads TGTGCCAGCAGTCAGAGGGACAGGGAGGAGACCCAGTACTTC.

The chain has TRBV29-1 and TRBJ2-3; TRBD2 agrees at 7 bases. Losses at the gene ends were 6 bases for V and 2 bases for J; bases not matched to a gene: 14. Germline V gives CDR1 SQVTM, CDR2 ANQGSEA. The CDR3 sequence is 16 residues long. CDR3 loop: CSVGAGLAEPTDTQYF. The CDR3 nucleotides read TGCAGCGTCGGAGCGGGGCTAGCGGAACCCACAGATACGCAGTATTTT.

This clonotype occurred a few times. The gene calls are TRBV7-8 and TRBJ2-1; 7 positions match TRBD1. Germline trimming cut 5 bases from V and 3 bases from J; bases unmatched to any gene: 7. CDR3 length: 15 amino acids. Germline CDR1 is SGHVS and CDR2 is FQNEAQ. CDR3 nucleotides: TGTGCCAGCAGCCTTAGCAGGGGGAACTACAATGAGCAGTTCTTC. Protein product: CASSLSRGNYNEQFF.

The chain is built from TRBV18 and TRBJ2-7; the match to TRBD2 covers 8 bases. After removal of 3 bases from V and 5 bases from J, the junction contained 6 bases not matched to a gene. Germline values: CDR1 KGHSH, CDR2 LQKENI. The CDR3 is 14 residues long. The CDR3 reads CASSPAGGRNEQYF. CDR3 sequence (DNA): TGTGCCAGCTCACCGGCGGGAGGCAGGAACGAGCAGTACTTC. Looking up the rest from reference TRBV18 and TRBJ2-7 gives the full variable domain: NAGVMQNPRHLVRRRGQEARLRCSPMKGHSHVYWYRQLPEEGLKFMVYLQKENIIDESGMPKERFSAEFPKEGPSILRIQQVVRGDSAAYFCASSPAGGRNEQYFGPGTRLTVT.

This sequence joins TRBV14 and TRBJ2-7; D tentatively fits TRBD1 or TRBD2 (5 bases each). The V gene's germline CDR1 is SGHDN and CDR2 FVKESK. V lost 4 bases and J lost 5, with 24 bases in between. The CDR3 sequence is 17 residues long. This chain's CDR3 is CASSPCNLRDGCNEQYF. As DNA, the CDR3 is TGTGCCAGCAGCCCCTGCAACCTCCGGGACGGGTGTAACGAGCAGTACTTC.

This clonotype was recorded many times. V usage is TRBV11-2 and J usage is TRBJ2-3; possibly TRBD2 for D (6 bases). This CDR3 has 15 amino acids. From germline, CDR1 is SGHAT and CDR2 FQNNGV. V was shortened by 5 bases and J by 3 bases, with 15 bases between the two germline ends. The chain's CDR3 is CASSPPGAETDTQYF. The CDR3 DNA follows: TGTGCCAGCAGCCCTCCGGGAGCGGAGACAGATACGCAGTATTTT.

V and J are TRBV7-9 and TRBJ2-1; possibly TRBD2 for D (6 bases). Germline CDR1 reads SEHNR; CDR2 reads FQNEAQ (reference sequence). The CDR3 sequence is 13 residues long. Between the trimmed V and J ends, which lost 2 bases and 9 bases, there was a span of 11 bases. The CDR3 DNA is TGTGCCAGCAGCTTACCCGAGCGGGCTGAGCAGTTCTTC. It codes for CASSLPERAEQFF.

In its sample, this clonotype was seen a few times. The rearrangement uses TRBV6-2 or TRBV6-3 and TRBJ1-6, with 7 nucleotides matching TRBD1. The V gene's germline CDR1 is MNHEY and CDR2 SVGEGT. V dropped 5 bases and J dropped 7; count of bases not matched to a gene: 11. This CDR3 comprises 16 residues. CDR3 residues: CASSPQGGIWNSPLHF. As DNA, the CDR3 is TGTGCCAGCAGTCCCCAGGGGGGAATATGGAATTCACCCCTCCACTTT.